One and the same sample provided the 10 T cell receptor beta chains below, sequenced in a study of blood T cell repertoires in COVID-19. Using immunoSEQ multiplex PCR, the repertoire was profiled, and TCRdb retains in-frame clones only, with some absent. The sample includes more than 250,000 clones, 86% of them seen just once. Sequencing was carried out using PBMCs or T cells enriched from blood (not recorded which). These receptors were taken from a woman aged 18-29 years who had recovered from COVID-19.

V gene TRBV29-1 combines with J gene TRBJ1-2; perhaps TRBD1 as D (5 bases). CDR3 length: 13 amino acids. CDR1 is SQVTM, CDR2 ANQGSEA, per germline. Trimming shortened V by 4 bases and J by 0 bases, and 9 bases separated the two germline ends. Here the CDR3 reads CSVAGLTNYGYTF. The DNA for the CDR3 is TGCAGCGTTGCAGGGTTGACTAACTATGGCTACACCTTC.

V gene TRBV19 combines with J gene TRBJ2-1, with 7 bases fitting TRBD2. V dropped 1 base and J dropped 4; count of bases not matched to a gene: 4. Germline V gene sequence: CDR1 LNHDA, CDR2 SQIVND (reference sequence). The CDR3 has 15 amino acids. The DNA for the CDR3 is TGTGCCAGTAGTATAGCTAGCGGAATGTACAATGAGCAGTTCTTC. It translates to CASSIASGMYNEQFF. Full variable domain (rest looked up from reference TRBV19 and TRBJ2-1): DGGITQSPKYLFRKEGQNVTLSCEQNLNHDAMYWYRQDPGQGLRLIYYSQIVNDFQKGDIAEGYSVSREKKESFPLTVTSAQKNPTAFYLCASSIASGMYNEQFFGPGTRLTVL.

V gene TRBV28 combines with J gene TRBJ2-3; D is possibly TRBD1 (5 bases). This CDR3 has 14 amino acids. The V end was cut by 7 bases, the J end by 10 bases, with 21 bases between. CDR1 MDHEN and CDR2 SYDVKM come from the germline V gene. CDR3 region: CASTQGPRRHAQYF. As DNA, the CDR3 is TGTGCCAGCACCCAGGGTCCAAGGCGCCATGCGCAGTATTTT.

CDR3 DNA: TGCGCCAGCAGCTTCGCGGGGGGCAGATACAATGAGCAGTTCTTC. It yields the protein CASSFAGGRYNEQFF. The chain uses TRBV5-1 and TRBJ2-1; 8 positions agree with TRBD2. Germline V gene data show CDR1 as SGHRS and CDR2 as YFSETQ. CDR3 length equals 15 residues. V lost 2 bases to trimming and J lost 4 bases; unmatched junction nucleotides: 5.

The chain links TRBV4-1 to TRBJ1-2, with TRBD1 identical over 9 bases. With V trimmed by 0 bases and J by 4 bases, 6 bases remained unmatched. The CDR3 is 16 amino acids. Germline loops: CDR1 MGHRA, CDR2 YSYEKL. The CDR3 protein is CASSQDLRTGAYGYTF. In DNA, the CDR3 is TGCGCCAGCAGCCAAGATTTAAGGACAGGGGCCTATGGCTACACCTTC.

The genes are TRBV19 and TRBJ1-3; D ambiguous. CDR1 is LNHDA and CDR2 is SQIVND in the germline V gene (reference sequence). The length of the CDR3 is 14 residues. V shed 6 bases and J shed 4 bases, with 13 bases lying between them. The CDR3 sequence: CASSAGTQGNTIYF. DNA for the CDR3: TGTGCCAGTAGCGCAGGTACACAGGGAAACACCATATATTTT.

This chain uses TRBV9 with TRBJ2-1; TRBD2 aligns across 10 bases. CDR3 length: 16 residues. Germline lookup yields CDR1 SGDLS and CDR2 YYNGEE. Trimming at V came to 2 bases and at J to 2 bases, leaving 4 bases not matched to a gene. CDR3 sequence: CASSVRTSGAYNEQFF. The CDR3 DNA sequence: TGTGCCAGCAGCGTCAGAACTAGCGGGGCCTACAATGAGCAGTTCTTC.

This chain connects TRBV5-4 to TRBJ2-1; TRBD2 agrees at 8 bases. The germline V gene encodes CDR1 SGHNT and CDR2 YYREEE (reference sequence). The CDR3 covers 15 residues. V gave up 0 bases and J gave up 3 bases; unmatched junction bases: 2. CDR3 sequence (DNA): TGTGCCAGCAGCTTGGACGGGGGGGGCTACAATGAGCAGTTCTTC. The encoded protein is CASSLDGGGYNEQFF.

This chain uses TRBV6-6 with TRBJ1-1, with 8 bases lining up with TRBD1. Germline assignment: CDR1 MNHNY and CDR2 SVGAGI (reference sequence). V lost 9 bases and J lost 1; bases outside the gene matches: 10. The CDR3 has 15 residues. For the CDR3, the DNA is TGTGCCAGTACGATATCCGGGACAGGGAACACTGAAGCTTTCTTT. This encodes CASTISGTGNTEAFF.

DNA for the CDR3: TGTGCCAGCAGTTTTCGGGGAAGGAGGCAGCCCCAGCATTTT. Translation gives CASSFRGRRQPQHF. V and J are TRBV27 and TRBJ1-5, with D hard to call. V lost 3 bases and J lost 7, with 13 bases in between. Germline assignment: CDR1 MNHEY and CDR2 SMNVEV (reference sequence). This CDR3 spans 14 amino acids.